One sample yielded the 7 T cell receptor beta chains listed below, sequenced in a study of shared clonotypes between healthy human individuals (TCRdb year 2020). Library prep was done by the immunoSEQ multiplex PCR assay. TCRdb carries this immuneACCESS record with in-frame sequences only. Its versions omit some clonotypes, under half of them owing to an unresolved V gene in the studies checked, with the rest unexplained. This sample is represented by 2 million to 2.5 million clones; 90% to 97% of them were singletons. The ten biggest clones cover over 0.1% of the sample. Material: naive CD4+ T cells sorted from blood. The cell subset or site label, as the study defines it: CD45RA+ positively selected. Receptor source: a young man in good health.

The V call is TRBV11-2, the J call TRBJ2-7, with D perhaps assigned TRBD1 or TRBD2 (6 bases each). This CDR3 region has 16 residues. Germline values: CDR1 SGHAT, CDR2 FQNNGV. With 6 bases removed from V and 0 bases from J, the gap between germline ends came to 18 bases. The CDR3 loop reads CASSRAWGAASYEQYF. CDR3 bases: TGTGCCAGCAGTCGCGCTTGGGGGGCTGCCTCCTACGAGCAGTACTTC.

The CDR3 loop is CASSSLRVSSYEQYF. The CDR3 DNA follows: TGTGCCAGCTCCTCCCTTCGGGTTAGCTCCTACGAGCAGTACTTC. This rearrangement joins TRBV28 to TRBJ2-7; D remains unclear. In germline, CDR1 is MDHEN, CDR2 SYDVKM. There are 15 residues in the CDR3. V was trimmed by 8 bases and J by 0 bases, leaving 17 bases between them.

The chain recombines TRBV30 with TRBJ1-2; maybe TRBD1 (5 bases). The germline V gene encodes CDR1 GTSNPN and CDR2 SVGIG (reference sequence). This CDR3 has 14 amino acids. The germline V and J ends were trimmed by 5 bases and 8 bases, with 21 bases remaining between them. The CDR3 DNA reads TGTGCCTGGGCAGCCCGGGATCTAAGGGGAGGCTACACCTTC. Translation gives CAWAARDLRGGYTF. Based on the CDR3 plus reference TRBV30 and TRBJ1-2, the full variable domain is SQTIHQWPATLVQPVGSPLSLECTVEGTSNPNLYWYRQAAGRGLQLLFYSVGIGQISSEVPQNLSASRPQDRQFILSSKKLLLSDSGFYLCAWAARDLRGGYTFGSGTRLTVV.

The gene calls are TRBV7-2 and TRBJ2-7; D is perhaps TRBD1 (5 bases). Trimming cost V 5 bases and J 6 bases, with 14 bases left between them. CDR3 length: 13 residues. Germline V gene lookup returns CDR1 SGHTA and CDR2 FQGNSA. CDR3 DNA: TGTGCCAGCAGCCAGCAGACAGTGTTCGAGCAGTACTTC. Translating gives CASSQQTVFEQYF.

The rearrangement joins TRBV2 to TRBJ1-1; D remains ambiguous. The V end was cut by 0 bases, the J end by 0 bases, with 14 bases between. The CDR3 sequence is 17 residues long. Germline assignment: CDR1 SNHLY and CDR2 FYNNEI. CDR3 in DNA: TGTGCCAGCAGTGAAGCGCGGGCCGAGCTTATGAACACTGAAGCTTTCTTT. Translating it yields CASSEARAELMNTEAFF.

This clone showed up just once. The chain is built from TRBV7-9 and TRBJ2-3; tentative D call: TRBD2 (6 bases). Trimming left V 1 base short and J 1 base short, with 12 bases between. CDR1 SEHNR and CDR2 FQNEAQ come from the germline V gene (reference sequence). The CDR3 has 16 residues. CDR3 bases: TGTGCCAGCAGCTTAGGTTGGACGGGAGGCACAGATACGCAGTATTTT. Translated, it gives CASSLGWTGGTDTQYF.

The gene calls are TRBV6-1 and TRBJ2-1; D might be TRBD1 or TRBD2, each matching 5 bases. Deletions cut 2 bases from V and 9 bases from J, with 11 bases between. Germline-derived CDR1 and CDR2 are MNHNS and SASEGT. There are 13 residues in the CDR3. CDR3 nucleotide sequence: TGTGCCAGCAGTGAATCCGGGACGGGTGAGCAGTTCTTC. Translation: CASSESGTGEQFF.